This entry is about one T cell receptor beta chain. Its antigen is still unknown. As to treatment: 19 received Ad26.COV2.S at low or high dose, single or two shots; 5 received placebo; per-sample allocation not given. Day 63 after the first injection of vaccine or placebo was the sampling time. Sequencing was performed with immunoSEQ multiplex PCR; in TCRdb, only in-frame clones are kept and a portion is missing. The sample includes more than 400,000 clones, about 90% of them seen just once. The data were taken from a study of Ad26.COV2.S vaccination and SARS-CoV-2 variants. About the study: As a participant in COV1001, the donor was in the Ad26.COV2.S trial arm. Ad26.COV2.S given intramuscularly, once or twice 56 days apart. Study-wide findings and caveats: Vaccinees displayed broader spike-specific TCR repertoires than placebo recipients. Analytic work on TCR breadth and depth might have understated the full extent of total T cell responses.

CDR3 length equals 16 residues. In germline, CDR1 is SGHTA, CDR2 FQGNSA. V dropped 0 bases and J dropped 8; count of bases not matched to a gene: 9. The specimen comprised peripheral blood, sampled in a trial of Ad26.COV2.S vaccine versus placebo. This clonotype was sampled from a person aged 18-65 years who received the Ad26.COV2.S COVID-19 vaccine or a placebo. The rearrangement uses TRBV7-2 and TRBJ2-1; TRBD1 agrees at 8 bases. This chain's CDR3 is CASSLAPAGGSDEQFF. Written as DNA, the CDR3 is TGTGCCAGCAGCTTAGCGCCGGCAGGGGGCAGCGATGAGCAGTTCTTC. The full variable domain, completed using reference TRBV7-2 and TRBJ2-1, is GAGVSQSPSNKVTEKGKDVELRCDPISGHTALYWYRQSLGQGLEFLIYFQGNSAPDKSGLPSDRFSAERTGGSVSTLTIQRTQQEDSAVYLCASSLAPAGGSDEQFFGPGTRLTVL.